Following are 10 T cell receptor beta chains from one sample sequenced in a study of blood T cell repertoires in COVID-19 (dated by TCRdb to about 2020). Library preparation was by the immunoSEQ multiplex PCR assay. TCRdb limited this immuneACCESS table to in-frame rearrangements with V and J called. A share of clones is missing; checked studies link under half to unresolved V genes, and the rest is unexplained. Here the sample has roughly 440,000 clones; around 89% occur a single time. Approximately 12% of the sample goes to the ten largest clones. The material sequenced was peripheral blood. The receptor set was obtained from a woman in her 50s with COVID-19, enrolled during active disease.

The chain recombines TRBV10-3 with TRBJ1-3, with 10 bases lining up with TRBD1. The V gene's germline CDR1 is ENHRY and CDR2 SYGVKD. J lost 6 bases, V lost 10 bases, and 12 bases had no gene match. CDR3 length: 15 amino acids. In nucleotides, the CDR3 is TGTGCCACTTCCTTTCCTGGGACAGGGGTAAACACCATATATTTT. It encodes CATSFPGTGVNTIYF.

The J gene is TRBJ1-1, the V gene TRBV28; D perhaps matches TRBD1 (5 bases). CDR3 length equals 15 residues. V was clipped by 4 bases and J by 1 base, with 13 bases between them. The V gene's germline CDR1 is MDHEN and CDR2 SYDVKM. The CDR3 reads CASSSGGLPNTEAFF. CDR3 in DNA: TGTGCCAGCAGTTCGGGGGGACTCCCGAACACTGAAGCTTTCTTT.

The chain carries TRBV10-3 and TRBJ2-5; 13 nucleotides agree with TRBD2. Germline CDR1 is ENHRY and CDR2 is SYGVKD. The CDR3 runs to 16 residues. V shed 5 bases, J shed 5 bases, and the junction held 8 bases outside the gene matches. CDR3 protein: CAISITSGGAGETQYF. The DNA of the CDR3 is TGTGCCATCAGTATTACTAGCGGGGGGGCCGGGGAGACCCAGTACTTC.

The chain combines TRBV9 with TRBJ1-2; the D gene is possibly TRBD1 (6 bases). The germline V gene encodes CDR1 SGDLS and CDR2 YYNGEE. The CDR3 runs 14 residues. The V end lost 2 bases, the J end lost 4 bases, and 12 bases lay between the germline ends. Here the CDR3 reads CASSVNTGLYGYTF. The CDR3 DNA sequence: TGTGCCAGCAGCGTCAATACAGGGCTCTATGGCTACACCTTC.

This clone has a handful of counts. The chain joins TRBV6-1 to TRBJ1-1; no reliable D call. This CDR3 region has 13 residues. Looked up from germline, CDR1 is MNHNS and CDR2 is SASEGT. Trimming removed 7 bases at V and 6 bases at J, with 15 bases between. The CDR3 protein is CASTVLAGAEAFF. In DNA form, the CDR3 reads TGTGCCAGCACCGTACTGGCCGGGGCTGAAGCTTTCTTT.

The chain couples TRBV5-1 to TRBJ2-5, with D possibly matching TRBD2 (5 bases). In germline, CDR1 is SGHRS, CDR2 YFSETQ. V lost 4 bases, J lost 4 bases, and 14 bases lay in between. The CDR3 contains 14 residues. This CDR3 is CASSRGQERETQYF. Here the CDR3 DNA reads TGCGCCAGCAGCCGGGGTCAGGAGAGAGAGACCCAGTACTTC.

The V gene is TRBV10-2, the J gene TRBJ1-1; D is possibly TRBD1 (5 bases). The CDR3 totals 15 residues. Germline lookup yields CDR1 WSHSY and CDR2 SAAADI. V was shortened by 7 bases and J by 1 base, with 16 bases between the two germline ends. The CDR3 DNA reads TGCGCCAGCATCACGGGCGGGGCAGCGAACACTGAAGCTTTCTTT. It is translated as CASITGGAANTEAFF.

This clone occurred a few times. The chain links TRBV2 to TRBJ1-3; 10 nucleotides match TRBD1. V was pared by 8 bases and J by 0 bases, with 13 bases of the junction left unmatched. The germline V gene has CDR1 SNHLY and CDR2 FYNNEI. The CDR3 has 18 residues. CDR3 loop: CASLHSGTGVLSGNTIYF. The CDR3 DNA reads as TGTGCCAGCCTCCATTCCGGGACAGGGGTTCTCTCTGGAAACACCATATATTTT.

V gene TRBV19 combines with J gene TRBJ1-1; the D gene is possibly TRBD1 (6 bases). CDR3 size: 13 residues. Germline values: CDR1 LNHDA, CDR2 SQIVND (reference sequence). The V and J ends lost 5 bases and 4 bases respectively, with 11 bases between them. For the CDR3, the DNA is TGTGCCAGTAGTGCAACAGGGCCCACTGAAGCTTTCTTT. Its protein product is CASSATGPTEAFF.

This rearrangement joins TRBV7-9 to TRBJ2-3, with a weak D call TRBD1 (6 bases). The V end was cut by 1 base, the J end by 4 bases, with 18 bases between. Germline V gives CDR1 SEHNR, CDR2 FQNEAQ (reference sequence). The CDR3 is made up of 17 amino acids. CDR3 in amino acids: CASSLGDYRDFADTQYF. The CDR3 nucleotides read TGTGCCAGCAGCTTAGGTGACTACAGGGATTTCGCAGATACGCAGTATTTT.